This TCR beta chain was identified in a study of OX40 agonist ivuxolimab in advanced cancers. About the investigation overall: The costimulatory receptor OX40 (CD134) was targeted by ivuxolimab, a fully human IgG2 agonistic monoclonal antibody. Of the approximately 53 patients in dose escalation, about 20 had hepatocellular carcinoma, around 15 had melanoma, 9 had renal cell carcinoma and 9 had head and neck cancer. The monotherapy dose-escalation portion (N of about 57 patients) of the phase I ivuxolimab trial is reported in the paper. Prior anti-PD-1, anti-PD-L1 or anti-CTLA-4 therapy was permitted, and approximately 41% of dose-escalation patients had received checkpoint inhibitors. The purpose of peripheral TCRbeta sequencing was to test whether ivuxolimab changed TCR sequence diversity and led to clonal T-cell expansion. A male proportion of 70% to 90% and a mean age of approximately 55 years, ranging from 23 to 79, were recorded for the dose-escalation cohort. Partial responses were achieved by three dose-escalation patients, of whom one had hepatocellular carcinoma and two had cutaneous melanoma. Intravenous ivuxolimab was administered to patients every 2 weeks at six dose levels: 0.01, 0.1, 0.3, 1.5, 3 and 10 mg/kg. The paper as a whole reports these results and caveats: Low levels of normalized T-cell clonal expansion were also shown by some nonresponding patients. Partial responders in the 0.1-3.0 mg/kg groups had among the lowest normalized peripheral clonal expansion, especially among CD8+ T cells. The antigen specificity of the peripheral T cells that underwent clonal expansion was not determined. On average, CD8+ T cells showed more expanded clones than CD4+ T cells after ivuxolimab. At doses of 0.1 to 3.0 mg/kg, clonal expansion of both CD4+ and CD8+ blood T cells was observed from baseline to week 6.

CDR1 and CDR2, looked up from the germline V gene, are MNHEY and SVGAGI. The CDR3 goes from the cysteine to the phenylalanine over 15 residues. Of the read, only the CDR3 DNA is kept; its 45 bases are in frame from base 1. For this chain, trimming is 5 bases at the V end and 9 bases at the J end, and the number of junction bases without a gene match is 10. For sequencing of the TCRbeta CDR3 region, genomic DNA was extracted from the sorted cells. The immunoSEQ Assay was used to sequence the TCRbeta CDR3 regions. Not all clones reach the TCRdb copy of this immuneACCESS table, which keeps in-frame sequences only. Checked studies attribute under half of the gap to unresolved V genes and leave the rest unexplained. The sample data list roughly 60,000 clones, and 80% to 90% of these were observed just once. The top ten constitute roughly 0.9% of the sample. Concerning this clone: What this receptor recognizes is not known. No much larger clone exists at a distance of one base, and base qualities are not known.

Patients with a history of autoimmune disease or receiving systemic immunosuppression were excluded from the trial. Peripheral blood for TCR sequencing was collected from all dose cohorts at baseline, on cycle 4 day 1, and on cycle 7 day 1. The samples were taken from a phase I, first-in-human, multicenter, open-label dose-escalation trial of ivuxolimab. Adults with locally advanced or metastatic melanoma, renal cell, hepatocellular, or head and neck squamous cell carcinoma were enrolled in the trial. CD4+ and CD8+ T cells were sorted separately from peripheral blood before TCR sequencing. The starting material was CD4+ or CD8+ T cells sorted from blood, obtained in a trial of the OX40 agonist ivuxolimab. The TCR originated in an adult with an advanced solid tumor such as melanoma, head and neck, liver or kidney cancer. Rearrangement joined TRBV6-5 to TRBJ1-6; the central 7 bases match TRBD1. The CDR3 amino acid sequence is: CASSLRQGASSPLHF. The DNA reads as follows: TGTGCCAGCAGTCTCCGACAGGGAGCAAGTTCACCCCTCCACTTT.